The T cell receptor (beta chain) under discussion was sequenced for a study of blood T cell repertoires in COVID-19. Original analysis: Counts of nucleated cells, estimated from reference gene primer amplification, were obtained. TCRdb's copy holds only in-frame clones and misses some; the assay was immunoSEQ multiplex PCR. V, J and clone size are those of that table, while D and trimming were read from the DNA. The sample has about 180,000 clones, around 80% seen once. Germline V lookup: CDR1 LGHNA, CDR2 YNFKEQ. With V trimmed by 1 base and J by 5 bases, 5 bases remained unmatched. CDR3 size: 15 residues.

The clonotype originates from a woman in her 70s with acute or convalescent COVID-19. Sequencing used peripheral blood. The gene calls are TRBV4-2 and TRBJ1-5, with 7 positions matching TRBD1. CDR3 loop: CASSQGQGDHQPQHF. The DNA of the CDR3 is TGTGCCAGCAGCCAAGGACAGGGAGACCATCAGCCCCAGCATTTT.